This paragraph covers one T cell receptor beta chain sequence. The data were taken from a study of OX40 agonist ivuxolimab in advanced cancers. Assay used: immunoSEQ multiplex PCR; TCRdb lists only in-frame clones, some missing. The sample consists of more than 80,000 clones, about 91% of them appearing once. Looked up from germline, CDR1 is MNHEY and CDR2 is SMNVEV (reference sequence). This CDR3 has 15 amino acids. V was clipped by 2 bases and J by 5 bases; unmatched bases: 7. This TCR came from an adult with an advanced solid tumor such as melanoma, head and neck, liver or kidney cancer. The J gene is TRBJ2-5, the V gene TRBV27; TRBD1 matches at 8 bases. The sequencing here drew on CD4+ or CD8+ T cells sorted from blood, taken in a trial of the OX40 agonist ivuxolimab. The DNA for the CDR3 is TGTGCCAGCAGTTTAGGAACAGGGGGGCTGGAGACCCAGTACTTC. Translating it yields CASSLGTGGLETQYF.